This T cell receptor beta chain originates from a study of blood T cell repertoires in COVID-19. Study context: COVID-19 samples collected from the United States, Italy and Spain covered acute and convalescent phases. PBMCs, B-cell-depleted T cells, or T cells provided the cDNA or gDNA that made up the material.

How the authors handled the data: Counts of nucleated cells, estimated from reference gene primer amplification, were obtained. TCRdb's table, derived via immunoSEQ multiplex PCR, lists solely in-frame clones and lacks some. V and J calls and clone size are those listed in that table; D and trimming were worked out from the DNA. This sample has approximately 50,000 clones, with approximately 85% found just once. There are 17 residues in the CDR3. The V segment lost 4 bases and the J segment 0 bases; nucleotides outside the gene matches: 8. Germline CDR1 is LGHNA and CDR2 is YSLEER. The chain carries TRBV4-3 and TRBJ2-1; TRBD2 agrees at 8 bases. Source material: peripheral blood. The receptor was derived from a human donor in a cohort sampled during active COVID-19. CDR3 amino acids: CASSLLAGRASYNEQFF. CDR3 bases: TGCGCCAGCAGCCTCCTAGCGGGTAGGGCCTCCTACAATGAGCAGTTCTTC.